The source of this T cell receptor (beta chain) is a study of spatial heterogeneity in lung cancer (dated by TCRdb to between 2017 and 2020). In the study overall: Beta-chain transcripts were consistently detected in greater numbers than alpha-chain transcripts, which likely reflects a higher abundance of beta-chain transcripts. The study linked features of the TCR repertoire to counts of nonsynonymous mutations, which were determined by whole-exome sequencing of tumor tissue. In non-small cell lung cancer, the study quantitatively compared TCR alpha and beta repertoires across several tumor regions, matched nontumor lung, and blood. In the raw uncorrected reads, each unique combination of TCR and UMI appeared more than ten times on average. A strong correlation was found between TCR transcript counts in tumor regions and a T cell transcriptional module score from matched bulk RNA-seq. At surgery, 220 tumor regions, roughly 62 matched nontumor lung samples and more than 55 PBMC samples were TCR-sequenced for both alpha and beta chains.

From the cysteine up to the phenylalanine, the CDR3 has a length of 14 residues. The retained sequence is limited to the CDR3, 42 bases, with the frame set at the first base. The germline V end is reduced by 5 bases and the J end by 4 bases; junction bases left unmatched: 7. By sample share, this clonotype is medium-sized (0.01 to 0.1%). Its recognized antigen is unknown. Base qualities are not provided; no much larger clone lies one nucleotide away. The sample's time point, from its label and the paper: sample taken at primary tumor resection. Samples were obtained from approximately 70 patients with early-stage, untreated non-small cell lung cancer from the lung TRACERx cohort. Whole RNA extracted from tumor and nontumor lung tissue, or from cryopreserved PBMC samples, was used for TCR sequencing without cell sorting. Patients were selected for TCR sequencing only if sufficient RNA was available from at least two tumor regions. Before selection, tumor and adjacent nontumor lung specimens were reviewed by a lung pathologist.

General findings and caveats noted by the study authors: The count of ubiquitous expanded TCRs correlated with the count of ubiquitous nonsynonymous mutations, and the count of regional expanded TCRs correlated with the count of regional nonsynonymous mutations. TCR-seq coverage of tumor T cells was estimated at only roughly 7.7% for alpha chains and 11% to 15% for beta chains. The number of expanded intratumoral alpha and beta TCRs correlated with the tumor nonsynonymous mutation count. Additional single-cell paired TCR alpha and beta sequencing was considered necessary to confirm, at a functional level, the hypothesis that regional TCRs recognize regional mutations.

The library relied on 5' RACE. Reads for this sample came from a NextSeq 500. To allow correction of PCR and sequencing errors, the TCR library protocol tagged every TCR cDNA molecule with a unique molecular identifier. The paper's data handling went like this. TCR identification, UMI-based error correction and CDR3 extraction were performed with Decombinator tools. Expanded TCRs were defined as those above a frequency of 2 per 1,000, corresponding to the top 1% of the tumor frequency distribution. Expanded tumor TCRs statistically deemed absent (corrected P<0.05) from at least one tumor region were classed as regional, and all other expanded tumor TCRs were classed as ubiquitous. Renyi diversity was calculated using the R vegan package after each repertoire was subsampled 100 times to 5,000 TCRs. CDR3 similarity networks were built from amino acid triplet string-kernel similarity, with CDR3s being connected when pairwise similarity was above 0.82. TCRdb took the public reads, trimmed them with fastp at Q25, ran MiXCR for clone calling and kept in-frame beta chains. Entries are consolidated by CDR3 protein sequence, retaining the most common genes and DNA. TCRdb assigned the V and J calls; the authors' analysis was not used. Recorded for this sample are fewer than 2,500 distinct CDR3 sequences; about 38% of them occurred a single time. 20% to 25% of the sample is in the top ten clones.

Sequenced here: lung tumor tissue, sampled at surgery. This TCR derives from a male donor with early-stage non-small cell lung cancer. The chain links TRBV12-3 or TRBV12-4 with TRBJ1-2; the central 7 bases match TRBD1. The base sequence is TGTGCCAGCAGTGTACAGGGGATTACCTATGGCTACACCTTC. Its product reads: CASSVQGITYGYTF.